This TCR beta chain was sequenced in a study of PD-1 blockade in classical Hodgkin lymphoma. Study-level points and caveats: According to reports, newly diagnosed patients had lower baseline TCR diversity than healthy donors, and relapsed/refractory patients had lower baseline TCR diversity still. Possibly reflecting disease activity or prior therapy, repertoire differences have causes that remain undefined. Similar baseline diversity was found in complete responders and newly diagnosed patients.

In every patient, relapse followed autologous stem cell transplantation, while exposure to brentuximab vedotin differed. The table came from immunoSEQ multiplex PCR; TCRdb's copy has only in-frame clones and leaves some out. This table holds around 23,000 clones, about four fifths found once. A remark on this clone: As yet, its antigen is unknown.

The CDR3 sequence is 15 residues long. The germline V gene has CDR1 MNHNY and CDR2 SVGAGI (reference sequence). Trimming cost V 5 bases and J 2 bases, with 13 bases left between them. The clonotype was recovered from a human donor with classical Hodgkin lymphoma. The sample in question was peripheral blood mononuclear cells (PBMCs), obtained before the second cycle of nivolumab. The chain carries TRBV6-6 and TRBJ1-5, with a weak D call TRBD1 (5 bases). The CDR3 bases are TGTGCCAGCAGTCAGAGAGGGACGGGCAATCAGCCCCAGCATTTT. Translation: CASSQRGTGNQPQHF.